A selection of T cell receptor beta chains follows, all from one sample in a study of cytomegalovirus exposure and HLA in healthy donors. The method was immunoSEQ multiplex PCR; TCRdb's version includes in-frame clones alone and lacks a portion of them. The repertoire holds about 200,000 clones, with around 84% as singletons. The sample was PBMCs. Every receptor here comes from a woman aged 18-29 years in good health and CMV-seronegative. The CDR3 runs from the conserved cysteine through the conserved F or W. A D gene is named only where the DNA matches it firmly. Part of the rows lack a size; the others show once, few, many or a class for expanded clones.

v_gene	d_gene	j_gene	abundance	CDR3aa	CDR3nt
TRBV7-9	TRBD1	TRBJ2-7	-	CASSLGGQGAYEQYF	TGTGCCAGCAGCTTAGGGGGACAGGGGGCCTACGAGCAGTACTTC
TRBV5-1	-	TRBJ2-7	-	CASSLLTTGTYEQYF	TGCGCCAGCAGCTTGCTTACGACGGGAACCTACGAGCAGTACTTC
TRBV7-6	TRBD1	TRBJ2-3	-	CASSRGLTGPSTDTQYF	TGTGCCAGCAGCCGGGGATTGACAGGGCCTAGCACAGATACGCAGTATTTT
TRBV6-8	-	TRBJ2-5	-	CASSYSTVKGRFLQETQYF	TGTGCCAGCAGTTACTCGACAGTAAAGGGCAGATTCCTCCAAGAGACCCAGTACTTC
TRBV4-2	-	TRBJ1-1	-	CASSQDSGPGAFF	TGTGCCAGCAGCCAAGATAGCGGGCCGGGAGCTTTCTTT
TRBV6-5	TRBD1	TRBJ2-3	-	CATRTGGFSTDTQYF	TGTGCCACCCGGACAGGGGGCTTTTCCACAGATACGCAGTATTTT
TRBV5-1	-	TRBJ2-6	-	CASSLSGRANVLTF	TGCGCCAGCAGCTTGAGCGGAAGGGCCAACGTCCTGACTTTC
TRBV10-1	TRBD1	TRBJ2-7	-	CASSEAAQGGYEQYF	TGCGCCAGCAGTGAGGCAGCACAGGGGGGCTACGAGCAGTACTTC
TRBV11-2	-	TRBJ1-2	-	CASSLDRLYGYTF	TGTGCCAGCAGCTTAGACAGGCTCTATGGCTACACCTTC
TRBV7-6	TRBD2	TRBJ2-7	-	CASSLGLGLAYEQYF	TGTGCCAGCAGCTTAGGCCTGGGACTAGCTTACGAGCAGTACTTC
TRBV11-2	TRBD1	TRBJ2-7	once	CASSAGTGGLYEQYF	TGTGCCAGCAGCGCCGGGACAGGGGGCCTCTACGAGCAGTACTTC
TRBV30	-	TRBJ2-3	-	CACSRGRTDTQYF	TGTGCCTGTTCACGGGGTCGCACAGATACGCAGTATTTT
TRBV6-7	-	TRBJ2-7	-	CASTGEQYF	TGTGCCAGCACAGGCGAGCAGTACTTC
TRBV5-1	TRBD1	TRBJ1-1	-	CASSLGSRQGENTEAFF	TGCGCCAGCAGCTTGGGGTCCAGACAGGGAGAGAACACTGAAGCTTTCTTT
TRBV6-6	TRBD1	TRBJ2-3	-	CASRPYNRGLADTQYF	TGTGCCAGCAGACCCTATAACAGGGGTCTAGCAGATACGCAGTATTTT
TRBV29-1	TRBD2	TRBJ2-3	-	CSAGRGITDTQYF	TGCAGCGCCGGGCGGGGGATCACAGATACGCAGTATTTT
TRBV19	-	TRBJ2-2	-	CASSLGLRRAGELFF	TGTGCCAGTAGTTTGGGACTTAGGAGGGCCGGGGAGCTGTTTTTT
TRBV6-5	-	TRBJ2-7	-	CASTTTLASEQYF	TGTGCCAGCACGACTACTCTGGCCTCCGAGCAGTACTTC
TRBV2	-	TRBJ1-1	-	CAIKADSRGAEAFF	TGTGCCATCAAAGCCGATTCAAGAGGCGCTGAAGCTTTCTTT
TRBV28	-	TRBJ1-2	-	CASSYAGLDYGYTF	TGTGCCAGCAGTTATGCGGGTCTCGACTATGGCTACACCTTC
TRBV5-5	-	TRBJ2-5	-	CASSLTPGVGQETQYF	TGTGCCAGCAGCTTGACCCCAGGGGTAGGTCAAGAGACCCAGTACTTC
TRBV5-4	TRBD1	TRBJ1-6	-	CASSFGQALYGSPLHF	TGTGCCAGCAGCTTCGGACAGGCCTTATATGGTTCACCCCTCCACTTT
TRBV5-1	TRBD2	TRBJ2-3	-	CASSSLGLARGTDTQYF	TGCGCCAGCAGCTCCCTGGGACTAGCGCGGGGCACAGATACGCAGTATTTT
TRBV29-1	-	TRBJ1-1	-	CSVPRGRTEAFF	TGCAGCGTTCCCAGGGGCAGGACTGAAGCTTTCTTT
TRBV2	TRBD1	TRBJ2-1	-	CASSVGTGGGEQFF	TGTGCCAGCAGTGTCGGGACAGGGGGTGGTGAGCAGTTCTTC
TRBV11-1	-	TRBJ1-2	-	CASSLSESRGGYTF	TGTGCCAGCAGCTTATCCGAGTCTCGGGGTGGCTACACCTTC
TRBV4-2	TRBD2	TRBJ2-1	-	CASSQETSSYNEQFF	TGTGCCAGCAGCCAAGAGACTAGCAGCTACAATGAGCAGTTCTTC
TRBV7-9	TRBD2	TRBJ2-7	-	CASSRAGAPYEQYF	TGTGCCAGCAGCCGAGCGGGGGCCCCCTACGAGCAGTACTTC
TRBV7-3	TRBD2	TRBJ2-3	-	CASSSYSGGPRTQYF	TGTGCCAGCAGCTCGTATAGCGGGGGCCCAAGGACGCAGTATTTT
TRBV13	-	TRBJ1-3	-	CASSPPGTTSGNTIYF	TGTGCCAGCAGCCCTCCCGGGACAACCTCTGGAAACACCATATATTTT
TRBV30	-	TRBJ1-1	-	CAWRRPGGLDTEAFF	TGTGCCTGGAGGCGTCCCGGGGGGCTAGACACTGAAGCTTTCTTT
TRBV5-4	-	TRBJ2-1	-	CASSVDSNEQFF	TGTGCCAGCAGCGTAGACAGCAATGAGCAGTTCTTC
TRBV25-1	TRBD1	TRBJ2-5	-	CASSAGTGGETQYF	TGTGCCAGCAGTGCAGGGACAGGGGGGGAGACCCAGTACTTC
TRBV9	TRBD2	TRBJ2-1	-	CASSPSGDNEQFF	TGTGCCAGCAGCCCTAGCGGGGACAATGAGCAGTTCTTC
TRBV11-2	-	TRBJ1-2	-	CASSWKGEDYGYTF	TGTGCCAGCAGCTGGAAAGGGGAAGACTATGGCTACACCTTC
TRBV6-4	TRBD1	TRBJ2-2	-	CASRAQGATGELFF	TGTGCCAGCAGGGCACAGGGGGCAACCGGGGAGCTGTTTTTT
TRBV7-9	-	TRBJ2-5	once	CSSSPSREETQYF	TGTTCCAGCAGCCCAAGCCGGGAGGAGACCCAGTACTTC
TRBV15	-	TRBJ2-1	-	CATSKRSLEFNAEFF	TGTGCCACCAGCAAAAGAAGCTTGGAATTTAACGCGGAGTTCTTC
TRBV4-2	TRBD2	TRBJ2-3	-	CASSHYPGAGSADTQYF	TGTGCCAGCAGCCATTACCCGGGAGCGGGAAGTGCAGATACGCAGTATTTT
TRBV5-1	-	TRBJ2-7	few	CASSSGSDEQYF	TGCGCCAGCAGCTCCGGGAGCGACGAGCAGTACTTC
TRBV6-6	-	TRBJ2-7	-	CASRRGPDGQYF	TGTGCCAGCAGAAGGGGTCCGGACGGGCAGTACTTC
TRBV6-5	-	TRBJ2-3	-	CASSASASTDTQYF	TGTGCCAGCAGCGCTAGTGCTAGCACAGATACGCAGTATTTT
TRBV6-5	TRBD2	TRBJ2-1	-	CASSTGSGGVDEQFF	TGTGCCAGCAGTACCGGAAGTGGGGGGGTCGATGAGCAGTTCTTC
TRBV2	-	TRBJ1-2	few	CARESRQAYGYTF	TGTGCCAGGGAGAGCAGACAGGCTTATGGCTACACCTTC
TRBV5-5	-	TRBJ1-4	-	CASSLGGGAEKLFF	TGTGCCAGCAGCTTGGGGGGCGGTGCGGAAAAACTGTTTTTT
TRBV5-6	TRBD1	TRBJ1-2	-	CASSIGTASPIYGYTF	TGTGCCAGCAGCATCGGGACAGCCTCGCCAATCTATGGCTACACCTTC
TRBV7-8	TRBD1	TRBJ1-1	-	CASSLARGTEAFF	TGTGCCAGCAGCTTAGCCAGGGGGACTGAAGCTTTCTTT
TRBV12-5	-	TRBJ2-4	-	CASGQAYSLAKNIQYF	TGTGCTAGTGGCCAAGCATACAGTCTAGCCAAAAACATTCAGTACTTC
TRBV28	-	TRBJ1-1	-	CASLGAWAFF	TGTGCCAGTTTAGGGGCCTGGGCTTTCTTT
TRBV4-1	TRBD1	TRBJ1-1	-	CASSQVTPGQDLNTEAFF	TGCGCCAGCAGCCAAGTTACTCCGGGACAGGATTTGAACACTGAAGCTTTCTTT
TRBV11-2	-	TRBJ2-7	-	CASSLIQGRPAF	TGTGCCAGCAGCTTAATTCAGGGGCGACCAGCTTTC
TRBV5-1	TRBD2	TRBJ2-1	-	CASSLRGLAGGGFSYNEQFF	TGCGCCAGCAGCTTGCGGGGACTAGCGGGAGGGGGGTTCTCCTACAATGAGCAGTTCTTC